This passage covers 32 T cell receptor beta chains from one sample sequenced in a study of human T cells and chemical hapten exposure. As to time point: pre-sensitization, week 0. As for treatment: therapeutic diphenylcyclopropenone sensitization with weekly scalp DPC. TCRdb re-derived calls from the RACE reads in MiXCR, one entry per CDR3 protein. The sample has approximately 320,000 distinct CDR3 sequences; about 5% are singletons. Material: whole blood, obtained in connection with sensitization to the hapten diphenylcyclopropenone (DPC). These receptors originate from a woman between 18 and 29 years old with alopecia areata. Some clones in this sample may be carry-over from other donors' samples.

This clonotype was seen at least ten times. V and J are TRBV6-2 or TRBV6-3 and TRBJ2-3, with TRBD1 as a possible D gene (8 bases). The CDR3 length is 14 residues. Germline V gene data show CDR1 as MNHEY and CDR2 as SVGEGT. V lost 6 bases and J lost 4, with 14 bases in between. The DNA for the CDR3 is TGTGCCAGCAGCCGGACAGGGAGGGCAGATACGCAGTATTTT. The encoded protein is CASSRTGRADTQYF.

The chain carries TRBV20-1 and TRBJ1-2, with 7 bases that match TRBD1. This CDR3 comprises 11 residues. The V segment lost 6 bases and the J segment 8 bases; nucleotides outside the gene matches: 6. The germline CDR1 and CDR2 sequences are DFQATT and SNEGSKA (reference sequence). CDR3 protein: CSARQGGGYTF. DNA of the CDR3: TGCAGTGCCAGACAGGGAGGGGGCTACACCTTC.

For this clonotype: This may arise from a read error, as a much more abundant clone is one base away. This sequence joins TRBV6-4 and TRBJ2-1; 9 nucleotides line up with TRBD1. This CDR3 contains 16 residues. CDR1 is MRHNA, CDR2 SNTAGT, per germline. The V and J ends lost 4 bases and 6 bases, in that order; junction bases with no gene match: 10. In DNA form, the CDR3 reads TGTGCCAGCAGTGGCTCTCCGGGACAGGGTTCCAATGAGCAGTTCTTC. It is translated as CASSGSPGQGSNEQFF.

This clonotype was seen a few times. This sequence joins TRBV7-2 and TRBJ2-2, with D uncertain. CDR3 size: 15 residues. V was pared by 1 base and J by 4 bases, with 10 bases between. Germline V gene sequence: CDR1 SGHTA, CDR2 FQGNSA. The DNA for the CDR3 is TGTGCCAGCAGCTTAGGTTCAACGGTCACCGGGGAGCTGTTTTTT. It encodes CASSLGSTVTGELFF.

The chain carries TRBV24-1 and TRBJ1-2; TRBD1 aligns across 8 bases. With 9 bases clipped from V and 0 bases from J, the junction kept 2 bases outside the gene matches. Germline CDR1 and CDR2: KGHDR and SFDVKD. The CDR3 runs to 13 residues. CDR3 DNA sequence: TGTGCCACCCGGGGACAGGCTAACTATGGCTACACCTTC. This codes for CATRGQANYGYTF.

This chain joins TRBV27 and TRBJ1-1; D not resolved. This CDR3 spans 13 amino acids. Germline assignment: CDR1 MNHEY and CDR2 SMNVEV (reference sequence). V was trimmed by 5 bases and J by 6 bases, leaving 13 bases between them. CDR3 protein: CASSPPPDAEAFF. CDR3 DNA: TGTGCCAGCAGTCCCCCCCCGGACGCTGAAGCTTTCTTT.

The sample holds a few counts of this clonotype. The V call is TRBV10-3, the J call TRBJ2-1; no definite D call. Germline CDR1 ENHRY, CDR2 SYGVKD. Trimming removed 5 bases from V and 0 bases from J, with 14 bases in between. The CDR3 is made up of 16 amino acids. DNA of the CDR3: TGTGCCATCAGTCCCCTGAAAAGGGACTCCTACAATGAGCAGTTCTTC. Protein product: CAISPLKRDSYNEQFF.

Many counts were recorded for this clonotype. The V and J genes are TRBV5-1 and TRBJ1-2; the match to TRBD1 covers 10 bases. CDR1 SGHRS and CDR2 YFSETQ come from the germline V gene. The CDR3 loop spans 15 amino acids. J lost 3 bases, V lost 3 bases, and 5 bases had no gene match. This chain's CDR3 is CASSSGTGVDYGYTF. In nucleotides, the CDR3 is TGCGCCAGCAGCTCGGGGACAGGGGTGGACTATGGCTACACCTTC.

A few counts support this clonotype. This chain connects TRBV18 to TRBJ1-1, with D maybe TRBD1 (5 bases). CDR3 length: 13 residues. Trimming pared 3 bases from V and 5 bases from J, leaving 10 bases between. Germline V gene sequence: CDR1 KGHSH, CDR2 LQKENI. The CDR3 region has the DNA TGTGCCAGCTCACCCGAACAGGTTACTGAAGCTTTCTTT. The encoded protein is CASSPEQVTEAFF. The whole variable domain, filled in from reference TRBV18 and TRBJ1-1, reads NAGVMQNPRHLVRRRGQEARLRCSPMKGHSHVYWYRQLPEEGLKFMVYLQKENIIDESGMPKERFSAEFPKEGPSILRIQQVVRGDSAAYFCASSPEQVTEAFFGQGTRLTVV.

In its sample, this clonotype was seen many times. The CDR3 reads CASSQTTGNQPQHF. For the CDR3, the DNA is TGTGCCAGCAGCCAAACGACCGGCAATCAGCCCCAGCATTTT. This chain connects TRBV7-2 to TRBJ1-5; D remains unclear. V dropped 5 bases and J dropped 2 bases, with 10 bases sitting between them. Germline V gene data show CDR1 as SGHTA and CDR2 as FQGNSA. The CDR3 spans 14 residues.

This clonotype was observed many times. The chain joins TRBV4-2 to TRBJ2-1; D may be TRBD1 or TRBD2 (5 bases each). Trimming took off 4 bases at V and 2 bases at J, with 18 bases between the two ends. From germline, CDR1 is LGHNA and CDR2 YNFKEQ. The length of the CDR3 is 17 residues. In DNA, the CDR3 is TGTGCCAGCAGCCCCCAAGCGAGGGGTGGGACCTACAATGAGCAGTTCTTC. This translates into CASSPQARGGTYNEQFF.

The chain recombines TRBV6-1 with TRBJ2-1; 10 bases are shared with TRBD2. The CDR3 has 19 amino acids. Unmatched junction bases numbered 18, after V lost 0 bases and J lost 10 bases. Germline CDR1 MNHNS, CDR2 SASEGT. The DNA for the CDR3 is TGTGCCAGCAGTGAAGCCGGGACAGACCAACTAGCGGGGTTACGGGAGCAGTTCTTC. It encodes CASSEAGTDQLAGLREQFF.

The sample holds many counts of this clonotype. V gene TRBV29-1 combines with J gene TRBJ1-1; 7 nucleotides agree with TRBD1. This CDR3 is 16 amino acids long. With V trimmed by 3 bases and J by 0 bases, 10 bases remained unmatched. Per germline, CDR1 SQVTM and CDR2 ANQGSEA. The CDR3 region has the DNA TGCAGCGTTGATACAGGGGTGGAGACGTTGAACACTGAAGCTTTCTTT. Translated, it gives CSVDTGVETLNTEAFF.

This clonotype has at least ten counts. V gene TRBV10-3 combines with J gene TRBJ2-2, with 9 bases fitting TRBD2. This CDR3 is built from 16 residues. J was trimmed by 4 bases and V by 5 bases; bases with no gene match: 8. CDR1 is ENHRY, CDR2 SYGVKD, per germline. The CDR3 nucleotides read TGTGCCATCAGTACCCCTAGCGGGGACCCCACCGGGGAGCTGTTTTTT. It specifies CAISTPSGDPTGELFF.

A few counts support this clonotype. The chain joins TRBV3-1 to TRBJ2-1; 9 positions agree with TRBD1. After removal of 2 bases from V and 8 bases from J, the junction contained 7 bases not matched to a gene. CDR1 is LGHDT, CDR2 YNNKEL, per germline (reference sequence). CDR3 length: 15 residues. The CDR3, as DNA: TGTGCCAGCAGCCAATCGACAGGGGGATACGATGAGCAGTTCTTC. This sequence encodes CASSQSTGGYDEQFF.

The table lists this clonotype with many counts. CDR3: CASSLVPGLAGGADTQYF. The CDR3 DNA is TGTGCCAGCAGCTTAGTCCCGGGACTAGCGGGAGGAGCAGATACGCAGTATTTT. The V call is TRBV7-2, the J call TRBJ2-3; 15 nucleotides align to TRBD2. V gave up 1 base and J gave up 4 bases; unmatched junction bases: 6. The CDR3 sequence is 18 residues long. CDR1 and CDR2 from the germline V gene are SGHTA and FQGNSA.

The table lists this clonotype with many counts. This chain connects TRBV9 to TRBJ2-3; 10 bases line up with TRBD2. CDR3 size: 16 residues. The germline CDR1 and CDR2 sequences are SGDLS and YYNGEE. The trim removed 4 bases at V and 0 bases at J, leaving 5 bases unmatched. The CDR3 bases are TGTGCCAGCAGCACCGGACTAGCGGCTAGCACAGATACGCAGTATTTT. Residues: CASSTGLAASTDTQYF.

As to this clonotype: One end of the junction varies from germline; a read error may be responsible. The DNA for the CDR3 is TGTGCCAGCGGCCAAGTTCACGGCTACTATGGCTACACCTTC. Translating it yields CASGQVHGYYGYTF. This chain uses TRBV3-1 with TRBJ1-2; D unclear. Germline values: CDR1 LGHDT, CDR2 YNNKEL (reference sequence). CDR3 length equals 14 residues.

The chain has TRBV12-3 or TRBV12-4 and TRBJ2-3; D is ambiguous. This CDR3 is built from 14 residues. V lost 3 bases to trimming and J lost 3 bases, with 10 bases between them. CDR3 DNA: TGTGCCAGCAGTTTTAATTCGGCGACAGATACGCAGTATTTT. As protein: CASSFNSATDTQYF.

This clonotype was counted ten times or more. V gene TRBV6-2 or TRBV6-3 combines with J gene TRBJ1-5, with 9 positions matching TRBD1. The CDR3 has 13 amino acids. J gave up 5 bases and V 4 bases, and 0 bases lay outside the gene matches. Germline V gene sequence: CDR1 MNHEY, CDR2 SVGEGT. The CDR3 DNA sequence: TGTGCCAGCAGTTGGACAGGGGATCAGCCCCAGCATTTT. Its translation is CASSWTGDQPQHF.

Only a few counts were recorded for this clonotype. The rearrangement links TRBV20-1 to TRBJ1-4; weak D call: TRBD1 (6 bases). This CDR3 is 16 amino acids long. CDR1 is DFQATT, CDR2 SNEGSKA, per germline (reference sequence). Between the trimmed V and J ends, which lost 0 bases and 4 bases, there was a span of 15 bases. Here the CDR3 reads CSARDLLGAYNEKLFF. The CDR3 DNA reads as TGCAGTGCTAGAGATCTCTTGGGGGCTTATAATGAAAAACTGTTTTTT.

This clonotype was seen a handful of times. V usage is TRBV2 and J usage is TRBJ2-1; 7 bases align to TRBD2. Germline-derived CDR1 and CDR2 are SNHLY and FYNNEI. V shed 8 bases, J shed 4 bases, and the junction held 5 bases outside the gene matches. The CDR3 contains 13 residues. Here the CDR3 DNA reads TGTGCCAGCGGGGGGGATGGATACAATGAGCAGTTCTTC. Translating it yields CASGGDGYNEQFF.

This clonotype was observed at least ten times. The chain combines TRBV14 with TRBJ2-7; 8 positions match TRBD1. This CDR3 region has 16 residues. The J segment lost 6 bases and the V segment lost 4 bases, leaving 14 bases of the junction unmatched. CDR1 is SGHDN, CDR2 FVKESK, per germline. CDR3 sequence: CASSPWAGQVGREQYF. CDR3 nucleotide sequence: TGTGCCAGCAGCCCGTGGGCGGGACAGGTCGGCCGCGAGCAGTACTTC.

This clonotype was seen more than once but under ten times. CDR3 sequence: CSAVLSGDTAQAFF. CDR3 nucleotides: TGCAGCGCGGTCCTTTCGGGAGACACAGCACAAGCTTTCTTT. V usage is TRBV29-1 and J usage is TRBJ1-1; no clear D gene. The germline CDR1 and CDR2 sequences are SQVTM and ANQGSEA. There are 14 residues in the CDR3. With 7 bases removed from V and 9 bases from J, the gap between germline ends came to 24 bases.

The rearrangement uses TRBV12-3 or TRBV12-4 and TRBJ1-5; D is unresolved. V was shortened by 0 bases and J by 2 bases, with 5 bases between the two germline ends. The CDR3 is made up of 14 amino acids. The CDR3 DNA reads as TGTGCCAGCAGTTTAGCTGTGCGCAATCAGCCCCAGCATTTT. Amino acids: CASSLAVRNQPQHF.

This clonotype was detected ten times or more. The chain recombines TRBV7-2 with TRBJ2-3, with 8 bases matching TRBD2. The CDR3 is made up of 15 amino acids. Germline V CDR1 and CDR2: SGHTA, FQGNSA. The trim removed 5 bases at V and 2 bases at J, leaving 6 bases unmatched. As DNA, the CDR3 is TGTGCCAGCAGCCCGACTAGCGAAAACACAGATACGCAGTATTTT. It yields the protein CASSPTSENTDTQYF.

The sample holds a few counts of this clonotype. The chain couples TRBV6-1 to TRBJ1-2; TRBD1 agrees at 12 bases. The V and J ends lost 3 bases and 8 bases, in that order; junction bases with no gene match: 10. CDR3 length: 16 residues. The germline CDR1 and CDR2 sequences are MNHNS and SASEGT. In DNA form, the CDR3 reads TGTGCCAGCAGTGAGCAACCGGGACAGGGGGCAGGAGGCTACACCTTC. This encodes CASSEQPGQGAGGYTF.

This clonotype turned up a few times. V is TRBV3-1 and J is TRBJ2-4; 9 bases are shared with TRBD2. CDR1 and CDR2 (germline): LGHDT, YNNKEL (reference sequence). Losses at the gene ends were 5 bases for V and 0 bases for J; bases not matched to a gene: 8. CDR3 length equals 17 residues. CDR3: CASSYYSGGPAKNIQYF. The CDR3 region has the DNA TGTGCCAGCAGCTATTATAGCGGGGGACCAGCCAAAAACATTCAGTACTTC.

V usage is TRBV18 and J usage is TRBJ1-6; 7 bases map to TRBD1. V was clipped by 8 bases and J by 7 bases; unmatched bases: 11. The CDR3 covers 15 residues. The germline gives CDR1 KGHSH, CDR2 LQKENI. The CDR3 coding sequence is TGTGCCAGCACCGACGAGGGGGCCCCGAATTCACCCCTCCACTTT. Its protein product is CASTDEGAPNSPLHF.

This clonotype was observed a few times. The DNA for the CDR3 is TGCGCCACACTCCTTCTCCGGGACAGGGTTAGGAATGAGCAGTTCTTC. The encoded protein is CATLLLRDRVRNEQFF. The V and J genes are TRBV5-1 and TRBJ2-1; 9 nucleotides line up with TRBD1. J was trimmed by 7 bases and V by 9 bases; bases with no gene match: 17. CDR1 is SGHRS, CDR2 YFSETQ, per germline. This CDR3 contains 16 residues.

At least ten counts were recorded for this clonotype. The chain employs TRBV7-6 and TRBJ2-3, with 8 positions matching TRBD1. Looked up from germline, CDR1 is SGHVS and CDR2 is FNYEAQ. With 1 base clipped from V and 6 bases from J, the junction kept 9 bases outside the gene matches. The length of the CDR3 is 16 residues. The CDR3 here is CASSLESGQVYDTQYF. The CDR3 bases are TGTGCCAGCAGCTTAGAATCGGGACAGGTGTACGATACGCAGTATTTT.

Ten or more counts support this clonotype. This chain uses TRBV7-9 with TRBJ2-3; D ambiguous. Trimming left V 5 bases short and J 1 base short, with 10 bases between. Germline-derived CDR1 and CDR2 are SEHNR and FQNEAQ (reference sequence). This CDR3 comprises 14 residues. The CDR3 nucleotides read TGTGCCAGCAGCCTAGGCTTAGGCACAGATACGCAGTATTTT. It codes for CASSLGLGTDTQYF.